Each of the 2 T cell receptor beta chains below was sequenced from the same sample in a study of blood T cell repertoires in COVID-19. Assay used: immunoSEQ multiplex PCR; TCRdb lists only in-frame clones, some missing. This sample has 250,000 to 350,000 clones, with around nine tenths found just once. Sequencing was performed on peripheral blood. The receptors were sampled from a woman aged 30 to 39 with COVID-19, enrolled during active disease.

This clone was seen a single time. The chain employs TRBV7-2 and TRBJ2-1, with no clear D. This CDR3 has 12 residues. Per the germline V gene, CDR1 is SGHTA and CDR2 is FQGNSA. V lost 3 bases to trimming and J lost 4 bases, with 4 bases between them. The CDR3 DNA reads as TGTGCCAGCAGCTTCGTATACAATGAGCAGTTCTTC. Translated: CASSFVYNEQFF.

The rearrangement links TRBV6-5 to TRBJ1-2; a weak D match, TRBD1 (6 bases). The CDR3 has 13 residues. Trimming pared 6 bases from V and 8 bases from J, leaving 16 bases between. CDR1 and CDR2 from the germline V gene are MNHEY and SVGAGI. DNA for the CDR3: TGTGCCAGCAGGAACACAGGGAATGAGGGCTACACCTTC. Translated, it gives CASRNTGNEGYTF.